The 25 T cell receptor beta chains in this list originate from one sample, sequenced in a study of blood T cell repertoires in COVID-19 (TCRdb year 2020). The library came from the immunoSEQ multiplex PCR assay. This immuneACCESS table, as held by TCRdb, lists in-frame sequences with V and J called but not all clones. Of the missing ones, under half trace to an unresolved V gene in checked studies; the others have no known cause. The sample profile shows about 270,000 clones; over 75% of them were found once. In total, the top ten clones hold over 2% of the sample. Material: PBMCs or T cells enriched from blood (not recorded which). All receptors come from a woman between 18 and 29 years old who had recovered from COVID-19.

Note on this clone: Other DNA sequences of this sample code for an identical CDR3. This rearrangement joins TRBV18 to TRBJ1-1, with no clear D. Trimming took off 1 base at V and 5 bases at J, with 8 bases between the two ends. CDR3 length: 13 amino acids. CDR1 and CDR2 from the germline V gene are KGHSH and LQKENI. The CDR3, as DNA: TGTGCCAGCTCACCACAGGGAGGAACTGAAGCTTTCTTT. Translated: CASSPQGGTEAFF.

V is TRBV5-6 and J is TRBJ1-2; the D gene is possibly TRBD1 (5 bases). V was trimmed by 3 bases and J by 2 bases, leaving 11 bases between them. The CDR3 extends over 14 amino acids. Looked up from germline, CDR1 is SGHDT and CDR2 is YYEEEE. CDR3 amino acids: CASSSIQANYGYTF. CDR3 sequence (DNA): TGTGCCAGCAGCTCGATACAGGCCAACTATGGCTACACCTTC.

This sequence joins TRBV7-9 and TRBJ2-1; D is unresolved. The CDR3 covers 12 residues. V lost 2 bases, J lost 6 bases, and 5 bases lay in between. CDR1 is SEHNR and CDR2 is FQNEAQ in the germline V gene (reference sequence). The CDR3: CASSLMANEQFF. CDR3 DNA sequence: TGTGCCAGCAGCTTAATGGCCAATGAGCAGTTCTTC.

The J gene is TRBJ2-7, the V gene TRBV18; 10 nucleotides agree with TRBD1. V was pared by 1 base and J by 6 bases, with 3 bases of the junction left unmatched. CDR3 length equals 14 residues. Germline V gene sequence: CDR1 KGHSH, CDR2 LQKENI. CDR3 sequence: CASSPRGQGLEQYF. The CDR3 DNA is TGTGCCAGCTCACCACGGGGACAGGGGCTCGAGCAGTACTTC.

The rearrangement joins TRBV5-1 to TRBJ1-2, with D unclear. Germline CDR1 reads SGHRS; CDR2 reads YFSETQ. There are 15 residues in the CDR3. V was pared by 3 bases and J by 7 bases, with 19 bases between. The CDR3 sequence: CASSSNPGSWGGYTF. The DNA for the CDR3 is TGCGCCAGCAGCTCGAACCCCGGGAGTTGGGGTGGCTACACCTTC.

The chain is built from TRBV6-1 and TRBJ2-5; the D is unclear. Trimming removed 2 bases at V and 0 bases at J, with 10 bases between. The CDR3 length is 15 residues. Germline V lookup: CDR1 MNHNS, CDR2 SASEGT. The DNA for the CDR3 is TGTGCCAGCAGTGAAAGACTGCGGTACCAAGAGACCCAGTACTTC. This encodes CASSERLRYQETQYF.

This clone was detected only once. This chain uses TRBV5-1 with TRBJ2-7; tentatively, D is TRBD1 (6 bases). Germline values: CDR1 SGHRS, CDR2 YFSETQ. The germline V and J ends were trimmed by 0 bases and 2 bases, with 12 bases remaining between them. The CDR3 contains 15 residues. This CDR3 reads CASSLGTASTYEQYF. In DNA form, the CDR3 reads TGCGCCAGCAGCTTGGGGACAGCTTCAACCTACGAGCAGTACTTC.

This clone appeared a single time. The chain carries TRBV5-1 and TRBJ1-1; no clear D. Germline CDR1 SGHRS, CDR2 YFSETQ. The V end lost 0 bases, the J end lost 7 bases, and 7 bases lay between the germline ends. The CDR3 spans 12 residues. The CDR3 loop is CASSLERGEAFF. Written as DNA, the CDR3 is TGCGCCAGCAGCTTGGAACGCGGTGAAGCTTTCTTT.

This clone was detected only a few times. The chain is built from TRBV5-1 and TRBJ2-7; 13 positions agree with TRBD2. In germline, CDR1 is SGHRS, CDR2 YFSETQ. J gave up 12 bases and V 0 bases, and 6 bases lay outside the gene matches. The length of the CDR3 is 14 residues. The CDR3 DNA sequence: TGCGCCAGCAGCTTGGAGACTAGCGGGGGGAGTCTGTACTTC. This gives the protein CASSLETSGGSLYF.

V gene TRBV19 combines with J gene TRBJ1-5; D gene unclear. Germline CDR1 reads LNHDA; CDR2 reads SQIVND (reference sequence). This CDR3 spans 15 amino acids. Trimming left V 3 bases short and J 2 bases short, with 11 bases between. CDR3 sequence (DNA): TGTGCCAGTAGTATTATAGGAGCGGGCAATCAGCCCCAGCATTTT. Translation: CASSIIGAGNQPQHF.

The genes are TRBV7-4 and TRBJ1-3, with unresolved D. Trimming stripped 4 bases from V and 4 bases from J, with 14 bases between. Germline CDR1 SGHVT, CDR2 SQSDAQ. This CDR3 is built from 15 residues. DNA for the CDR3: TGTGCCAGCAGCTGTCCCGACGGGATGGGAAACACCATATATTTT. Amino acid sequence: CASSCPDGMGNTIYF.

The chain joins TRBV5-1 to TRBJ1-6, with 9 positions matching TRBD1. Germline CDR1 and CDR2: SGHRS and YFSETQ. The CDR3 sequence is 16 residues long. Trimming removed 4 bases from V and 3 bases from J; junction bases left unmatched: 5. The CDR3 nucleotides are TGCGCCAGCAGCACCGGACAGGGGTACTATAATTCACCCCTCCACTTT. Translation gives CASSTGQGYYNSPLHF.

This clone was observed once. V gene TRBV6-5 combines with J gene TRBJ2-1; no definite D call. Germline V lookup: CDR1 MNHEY, CDR2 SVGAGI. There are 13 residues in the CDR3. V dropped 5 bases and J dropped 4 bases, with 9 bases sitting between them. In DNA form, the CDR3 reads TGTGCCAGCAGTAAGACACCTTACAATGAGCAGTTCTTC. Translating it yields CASSKTPYNEQFF.

This chain links TRBV5-1 with TRBJ2-3, with D possibly TRBD1 on 8 matching bases. Trimming stripped 4 bases from V and 4 bases from J, with 19 bases between. This CDR3 contains 16 residues. Germline V CDR1 and CDR2: SGHRS, YFSETQ. The CDR3 reads CASSTHRGGSADTQYF. CDR3 nucleotides: TGCGCCAGCAGCACTCACAGGGGGGGTTCGGCAGATACGCAGTATTTT.

This rearrangement joins TRBV7-3 to TRBJ2-1, with D possibly matching TRBD1 (5 bases). Trimming cost V 2 bases and J 2 bases, with 16 bases left between them. The CDR3 covers 17 residues. Per the germline V gene, CDR1 is SGHTA and CDR2 is FQGTGA. CDR3 nucleotides: TGTGCCAGCAGCTTATTTGGTGGGCAGGGAACCTACAATGAGCAGTTCTTC. This codes for CASSLFGGQGTYNEQFF. Supplemented by reference TRBV7-3 and TRBJ2-1, the full variable domain reads GAGVSQTPSNKVTEKGKYVELRCDPISGHTALYWYRQSLGQGPEFLIYFQGTGAADDSGLPNDRFFAVRPEGSVSTLKIQRTERGDSAVYLCASSLFGGQGTYNEQFFGPGTRLTVL.

The chain links TRBV28 to TRBJ1-2; D ambiguous. Germline-derived CDR1 and CDR2 are MDHEN and SYDVKM. The CDR3 consists of 11 residues. Trimming pared 5 bases from V and 5 bases from J, leaving 6 bases between. The CDR3 loop is CASSPGYGYTF. The CDR3 DNA follows: TGTGCCAGCAGTCCCGGTTATGGCTACACCTTC.

V and J are TRBV10-3 and TRBJ1-6; 11 nucleotides align to TRBD1. J lost 9 bases, V lost 3 bases, and 13 bases had no gene match. Per the germline V gene, CDR1 is ENHRY and CDR2 is SYGVKD. This CDR3 is built from 18 residues. The CDR3 nucleotides read TGTGCCATCAGTGACCCAACTGGGGGACAGGGGGTAGGTTCACCCCTCCACTTT. Protein sequence: CAISDPTGGQGVGSPLHF.

The chain employs TRBV10-3 and TRBJ2-3, with 12 bases matching TRBD2. Germline CDR1 is ENHRY and CDR2 is SYGVKD. The CDR3 is 16 amino acids. After removal of 3 bases from V and 4 bases from J, the junction contained 5 bases not matched to a gene. CDR3 amino acids: CAISDLAGGMADTQYF. The CDR3 DNA reads TGTGCCATCAGTGATCTAGCGGGGGGGATGGCAGATACGCAGTATTTT.

This rearrangement joins TRBV25-1 to TRBJ2-1; TRBD1 matches 9 bases. The germline V gene has CDR1 MGHDK and CDR2 SYGVNS. Trimming took 7 bases from V and 7 from J; bases not matched to a gene: 5. CDR3 length: 13 residues. The CDR3 DNA is TGTGCCAGCATTCAGGACAGGGGAAATGAGCAGTTCTTC. Translating it yields CASIQDRGNEQFF.

CDR3 amino acids: CSVEATGHYEQYF. CDR3 sequence (DNA): TGCAGCGTTGAGGCGACAGGCCACTACGAGCAGTACTTC. This chain links TRBV29-1 with TRBJ2-7, with D perhaps matching TRBD1 (6 bases). The germline gives CDR1 SQVTM, CDR2 ANQGSEA. The CDR3 runs 13 residues. V was clipped by 3 bases and J by 3 bases, with 12 bases between them.

The chain employs TRBV6-5 and TRBJ1-2; 12 bases match TRBD1. Unmatched junction bases numbered 8, after V lost 8 bases and J lost 7 bases. The CDR3 contains 14 residues. CDR1 is MNHEY and CDR2 is SVGAGI in the germline V gene. CDR3 DNA sequence: TGTGCCAGCGTCCGGGACAGGGGGCAGAGTGGCTACACCTTC. Protein product: CASVRDRGQSGYTF.

This sequence joins TRBV6-5 and TRBJ2-5; maybe TRBD2 (6 bases). Germline V gene data show CDR1 as MNHEY and CDR2 as SVGAGI. The CDR3 length is 13 residues. The ends were cut back, 6 bases at V and 7 bases at J, with 15 bases in the middle. The CDR3 protein is CASRTGTDGTQYF. The CDR3 bases are TGTGCCAGCAGGACCGGGACTGACGGGACCCAGTACTTC.

Note on this clone: This specimen includes other DNA sequences encoding the same CDR3. The CDR3 is CSASTGTEAFF. The CDR3 DNA sequence: TGCAGTGCCAGCACGGGGACTGAAGCTTTCTTT. The chain has TRBV20-1 and TRBJ1-1, with D unclear. Germline V lookup: CDR1 DFQATT, CDR2 SNEGSKA (reference sequence). Trimming shortened V by 6 bases and J by 5 bases, and 10 bases separated the two germline ends. This CDR3 has 11 amino acids.

The chain has TRBV11-2 and TRBJ1-6; tentative D call: TRBD1 (6 bases). This CDR3 has 14 amino acids. Germline V lookup: CDR1 SGHAT, CDR2 FQNNGV. Trimming took off 1 base at V and 9 bases at J, with 10 bases between the two ends. Here the CDR3 reads CASSLAGEGSPLHF. CDR3 nucleotides: TGTGCCAGCAGCTTAGCAGGGGAGGGTTCACCCCTCCACTTT.

The chain links TRBV19 to TRBJ2-1, with D perhaps matching TRBD1 (6 bases). Deletions cut 5 bases from V and 5 bases from J, with 10 bases between. There are 13 residues in the CDR3. Per germline, CDR1 LNHDA and CDR2 SQIVND (reference sequence). The chain's CDR3 is CASSWGTHNEQFF. The CDR3 region has the DNA TGTGCCAGTAGTTGGGGGACACACAATGAGCAGTTCTTC.